A selection of T cell receptor beta chains follows, all from one sample in a study of T cells in Graves' hyperthyroidism and ophthalmopathy. TCRdb ran MiXCR on the multiplex PCR reads and lists one entry per CDR3 protein. The sample has some 350,000 distinct CDR3 sequences; 15% are singletons. Sequencing used blood. These receptors were taken from a woman aged 60-75 years with Graves' ophthalmopathy. CDR3s include the opening cysteine and the closing phenylalanine or tryptophan.

TRBV30 | CAWSVRRGEQFF
TRBV2 | CASSEDGGINQPQHF
TRBV24-1 | CATSVSGELFF
TRBV5-1 | CASSSEGLYNEQFF
TRBV2 | CASSEGQGLRGYTF
TRBV20-1 | CSALTGLAGNIDEQFF
TRBV9 | CASSETGTGANVLTF
TRBV30 | CAWALPFGGYTF
TRBV6-1 | CAGASGHKTNEQFF
TRBV20-1 | CSAPRGAGMRYEQYF
TRBV3-1 | CASRGQSDGFSPLHF
TRBV28 | CASSLFDARTLTRANVLTF
TRBV20-1 | CSARGTTSSYEQYF
TRBV12-5 | CASGYSGREGYTF
TRBV28 | CASRTGPAGNTEAFF
TRBV5-1 | CASSRWAILGLQDTQYF
TRBV6-1 | CASSGGEPHTDTQYF
TRBV3-1 | CASSSFARDRSYEQYF
TRBV5-1 | CASSLGRLGMNTEAFF
TRBV30 | CAWRETGDTEAFF
TRBV6-2/TRBV6-3 | CASNTGLRGEQYF
TRBV27 | CASSPPGLLIGEQYF
TRBV6-2/TRBV6-3 | CASSGGGVGETQYF
TRBV28 | CASSLISQGNEQFF
TRBV28 | CASRRRVNEKLFF
TRBV28 | CASSPWGGRGNEQFF
TRBV12-5 | CASGLVPDLSTYEQYF
TRBV4-2 | CASSQVGTTGTDTQYF
TRBV27 | CASSPGPRGETQYF
TRBV13 | CASSFRGAGEKLFF
TRBV28 | CASSLSRDRAYEQYF
TRBV28 | CASSRRDQSYNEQFF
TRBV11-2 | CASSPPRWLAENYEQYF
TRBV19 | CAIRQGSNQPQHF
TRBV2 | CASSNRGNGYTF
TRBV6-1 | CASSETDRGPQYF
TRBV5-1 | CASSLVSSNSYNEQFF
TRBV30 | CAWSGTSGASTDTQYF
TRBV28 | CASSLSYTEAFF
TRBV2 | CASSESGLGSGANVLTF
TRBV27 | CASSLQGTMNTEAFF
TRBV12-3/TRBV12-4 | CASSLLTGRETQYF
TRBV5-1 | CASSLDPSGSTYEQYF
TRBV28 | CASPPSRASGSDEQFF
TRBV6-1 | CASKTVAQDTQYF
TRBV4-2 | CASRALAGDTDTQYF
TRBV5-1 | CASSYSGQGATEAFF
TRBV6-6 | CASSYGIREKTQYF
TRBV6-1 | CASELGQGNFYSNQPQHF
TRBV5-1 | CASSLRDRDSYEQYF
TRBV7-8 | CASSLEGRGKQYF
TRBV11-3 | CASSGVSKQYF
TRBV29-1 | CSGETSGHSYNEQFF
TRBV19 | CASTPDMYSGNTIYF